This TCR beta chain stems from a study of blood T cell repertoires in COVID-19. In germline, CDR1 is SGHVS, CDR2 FNYEAQ. Between the trimmed V and J ends, which lost 4 bases and 0 bases, there was a span of 7 bases. This CDR3 has 14 residues. Produced via immunoSEQ multiplex PCR; TCRdb's table is partial and in-frame only. The sample lists roughly 400,000 clones; around 89% were seen once. This sequence joins TRBV7-6 and TRBJ2-1; TRBD2 might be the D (6 bases). The receptor comes from a young man who had recovered from COVID-19. The specimen sequenced was PBMCs or T cells enriched from blood (not recorded which). CDR3 protein: CASSSGLSYNEQFF. CDR3 DNA: TGTGCCAGCAGCTCGGGACTCTCCTACAATGAGCAGTTCTTC.